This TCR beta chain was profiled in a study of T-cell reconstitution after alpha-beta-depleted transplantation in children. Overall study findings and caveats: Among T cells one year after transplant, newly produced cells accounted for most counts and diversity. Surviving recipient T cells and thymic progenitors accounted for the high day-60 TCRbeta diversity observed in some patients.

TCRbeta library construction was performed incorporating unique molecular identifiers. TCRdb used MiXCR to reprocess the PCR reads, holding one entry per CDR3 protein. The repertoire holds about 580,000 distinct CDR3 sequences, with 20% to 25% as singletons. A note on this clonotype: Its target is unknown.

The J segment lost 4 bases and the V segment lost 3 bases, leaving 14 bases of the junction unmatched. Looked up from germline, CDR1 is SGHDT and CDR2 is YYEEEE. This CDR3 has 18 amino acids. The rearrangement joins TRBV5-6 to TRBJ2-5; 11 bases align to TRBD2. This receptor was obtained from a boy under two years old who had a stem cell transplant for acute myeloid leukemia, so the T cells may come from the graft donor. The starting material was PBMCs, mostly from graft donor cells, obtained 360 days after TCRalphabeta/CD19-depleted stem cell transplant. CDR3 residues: CASSWFLIAGGRGETQYF. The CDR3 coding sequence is TGTGCCAGCAGCTGGTTCCTTATAGCGGGGGGGCGAGGAGAGACCCAGTACTTC. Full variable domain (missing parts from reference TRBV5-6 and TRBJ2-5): DAGVTQSPTHLIKTRGQQVTLRCSPKSGHDTVSWYQQALGQGPQFIFQYYEEEERQRGNFPDRFSGHQFPNYSSELNVNALLLGDSALYLCASSWFLIAGGRGETQYFGPGTRLLVL.